Listed below are T cell receptor beta chains from one sample, sequenced in a study of blood T cell repertoires in COVID-19. Only in-frame clones appear in the TCRdb table, and some are missing; sequencing was by immunoSEQ multiplex PCR. The sample holds approximately 200,000 clones, about 90% seen once. Specimen: PBMCs or T cells enriched from blood (not recorded which). These receptors came from a man aged 30 to 45 who had recovered from COVID-19. Each CDR3 is given with its conserved first and last residue. The order of the fields is CDR3 protein, CDR3 DNA, D gene, clone size, V gene, J gene. The D gene is left open where the match is weak. Clone size, where shown, is once, few, many, or a class for clones that have expanded.

CDR3aa: CASSDRGATEAFF; CDR3nt: TGTGCCAGTAGTGATCGTGGGGCCACTGAAGCTTTCTTT; d_gene: .; abundance: .; v_gene: TRBV19; j_gene: TRBJ1-1
CDR3aa: CASSPRRDTNYGYTF; CDR3nt: TGCGCCAGCAGCCCCCGACGGGATACTAACTATGGCTACACCTTC; d_gene: .; abundance: .; v_gene: TRBV5-1; j_gene: TRBJ1-2
CDR3aa: CSVPRGGPTDTQYF; CDR3nt: TGCAGCGTTCCGCGGGGGGGCCCGACAGATACGCAGTATTTT; d_gene: TRBD2; abundance: .; v_gene: TRBV29-1; j_gene: TRBJ2-3
CDR3aa: CAWTNMGADTQYF; CDR3nt: TGTGCCTGGACGAACATGGGCGCAGATACGCAGTATTTT; d_gene: .; abundance: .; v_gene: TRBV30; j_gene: TRBJ2-3
CDR3aa: CASSLDGQGGTEAFF; CDR3nt: TGCGCCAGCAGCTTGGATGGACAGGGCGGCACTGAAGCTTTCTTT; d_gene: TRBD1; abundance: .; v_gene: TRBV5-1; j_gene: TRBJ1-1
CDR3aa: CSARDYDEQFF; CDR3nt: TGCAGTGCTAGGGACTATGATGAGCAGTTCTTC; d_gene: .; abundance: .; v_gene: TRBV20-1; j_gene: TRBJ2-1
CDR3aa: CASSQVSIGRAMNTEAFF; CDR3nt: TGCGCCAGCAGCCAAGTTAGTATAGGGCGGGCCATGAACACTGAAGCTTTCTTT; d_gene: .; abundance: .; v_gene: TRBV4-1; j_gene: TRBJ1-1
CDR3aa: CASSPGLAGSNTGELFF; CDR3nt: TGTGCCAGCAGCCCGGGACTAGCGGGATCGAACACCGGGGAGCTGTTTTTT; d_gene: TRBD2; abundance: .; v_gene: TRBV13; j_gene: TRBJ2-2
CDR3aa: CASSIANNYGYTF; CDR3nt: TGTGCCAGTAGTATAGCCAATAACTATGGCTACACCTTC; d_gene: .; abundance: .; v_gene: TRBV19; j_gene: TRBJ1-2
CDR3aa: CASSYSGRGRDEKLFF; CDR3nt: TGTGCCAGCAGTTACTCAGGACGGGGGAGGGATGAAAAACTGTTTTTT; d_gene: .; abundance: .; v_gene: TRBV6-5; j_gene: TRBJ1-4
CDR3aa: CASSLGTGANTGELFF; CDR3nt: TGTGCCAGCAGCTTAGGGACCGGGGCGAACACCGGGGAGCTGTTTTTT; d_gene: .; abundance: .; v_gene: TRBV7-9; j_gene: TRBJ2-2
CDR3aa: CASSYLTSGSPYEQYF; CDR3nt: TGTGCCAGCAGTTACCTGACTAGCGGGTCGCCCTACGAGCAGTACTTC; d_gene: TRBD2; abundance: .; v_gene: TRBV6-5; j_gene: TRBJ2-7
CDR3aa: CASSHVWGGETQYF; CDR3nt: TGTGCCAGCAGCCATGTGTGGGGCGGAGAGACCCAGTACTTC; d_gene: .; abundance: .; v_gene: TRBV14; j_gene: TRBJ2-5
CDR3aa: CAWSAYRGDEQFF; CDR3nt: TGTGCCTGGAGTGCATACAGGGGTGATGAGCAGTTCTTC; d_gene: TRBD1; abundance: once; v_gene: TRBV30; j_gene: TRBJ2-1
CDR3aa: CASSKLGPSNQPQHF; CDR3nt: TGTGCCAGTAGTAAACTAGGGCCCAGCAATCAGCCCCAGCATTTT; d_gene: .; abundance: .; v_gene: TRBV19; j_gene: TRBJ1-5
CDR3aa: CASSPGGRRYNEQFF; CDR3nt: TGTGCCAGCAGTCCGGGGGGGCGGAGATACAATGAGCAGTTCTTC; d_gene: TRBD2; abundance: .; v_gene: TRBV11-2; j_gene: TRBJ2-1
CDR3aa: CASSSPRTGDNQPQHF; CDR3nt: TGTGCCAGCAGTTCGCCTAGGACAGGGGACAATCAGCCCCAGCATTTT; d_gene: TRBD1; abundance: .; v_gene: TRBV6-2/TRBV6-3; j_gene: TRBJ1-5
CDR3aa: CATSDPQGGVQERFF; CDR3nt: TGTGCCACCAGTGACCCACAGGGTGGCGTTCAGGAGCGGTTCTTC; d_gene: .; abundance: .; v_gene: TRBV24-1; j_gene: TRBJ2-1
CDR3aa: CASSQDRGGGGETQYF; CDR3nt: TGCGCCAGCAGCCAAGATAGGGGGGGAGGGGGAGAGACCCAGTACTTC; d_gene: .; abundance: .; v_gene: TRBV4-3; j_gene: TRBJ2-5
CDR3aa: CASSGTANYGYTF; CDR3nt: TGTGCCAGCAGTGGGACAGCTAACTATGGCTACACCTTC; d_gene: TRBD1; abundance: .; v_gene: TRBV12-3/TRBV12-4; j_gene: TRBJ1-2
CDR3aa: CASSHRPTGGYEQYF; CDR3nt: TGTGCCAGCAGCCATCGTCCGACAGGAGGATACGAGCAGTACTTC; d_gene: .; abundance: .; v_gene: TRBV11-2; j_gene: TRBJ2-7
CDR3aa: CASSPQKGSLNTEAFF; CDR3nt: TGTGCCAGCTCACCACAAAAGGGGTCTTTGAACACTGAAGCTTTCTTT; d_gene: .; abundance: .; v_gene: TRBV18; j_gene: TRBJ1-1
CDR3aa: CASTDDSNYGYTF; CDR3nt: TGTGCCAGTACGGACGACAGTAACTATGGCTACACCTTC; d_gene: .; abundance: .; v_gene: TRBV19; j_gene: TRBJ1-2
CDR3aa: CASSLADRDYEQYF; CDR3nt: TGTGCCAGCAGCTTAGCTGACAGAGACTACGAGCAGTACTTC; d_gene: .; abundance: .; v_gene: TRBV13; j_gene: TRBJ2-7
CDR3aa: CASSKGLLNTGELFF; CDR3nt: TGTGCCAGCAGCAAGGGACTCTTGAACACCGGGGAGCTGTTTTTT; d_gene: .; abundance: .; v_gene: TRBV7-9; j_gene: TRBJ2-2
CDR3aa: CASSPLGQNNEQFF; CDR3nt: TGTGCCAGCTCACCATTGGGGCAGAACAATGAGCAGTTCTTC; d_gene: .; abundance: .; v_gene: TRBV18; j_gene: TRBJ2-1
CDR3aa: CASSPLRGLNTEAFF; CDR3nt: TGTGCCAGCAGCCCCCTCCGGGGGTTAAACACTGAAGCTTTCTTT; d_gene: .; abundance: .; v_gene: TRBV11-1; j_gene: TRBJ1-1
CDR3aa: CASSYSRAMNQPQHF; CDR3nt: TGTGCCAGCAGTTACTCGAGAGCTATGAATCAGCCCCAGCATTTT; d_gene: .; abundance: .; v_gene: TRBV6-5; j_gene: TRBJ1-5
CDR3aa: CASSELASGEQYF; CDR3nt: TGCGCCAGCAGTGAGCTAGCATCAGGCGAGCAGTACTTC; d_gene: .; abundance: .; v_gene: TRBV10-1; j_gene: TRBJ2-7
CDR3aa: CASSLALAEVLNTEAFF; CDR3nt: TGTGCCAGCAGCTTAGCCTTAGCGGAAGTACTGAACACTGAAGCTTTCTTT; d_gene: .; abundance: .; v_gene: TRBV7-8; j_gene: TRBJ1-1
CDR3aa: CASSSTGTVREKLFF; CDR3nt: TGTGCCAGCAGTTCCACCGGGACAGTAAGAGAAAAACTGTTTTTT; d_gene: TRBD1; abundance: .; v_gene: TRBV6-2/TRBV6-3; j_gene: TRBJ1-4
CDR3aa: CASTMSGTGVNQPQHF; CDR3nt: TGTGCCAGTACTATGAGCGGGACAGGGGTCAATCAGCCCCAGCATTTT; d_gene: TRBD1; abundance: .; v_gene: TRBV19; j_gene: TRBJ1-5
CDR3aa: CASRRGQNSNQPQHF; CDR3nt: TGTGCCAGCCGGCGGGGACAGAATAGCAATCAGCCCCAGCATTTT; d_gene: TRBD1; abundance: .; v_gene: TRBV6-5; j_gene: TRBJ1-5
CDR3aa: CASSLDGQGNTEAFF; CDR3nt: TGCGCCAGCAGCCTAGATGGACAGGGGAACACTGAAGCTTTCTTT; d_gene: TRBD1; abundance: .; v_gene: TRBV5-1; j_gene: TRBJ1-1
CDR3aa: CASKTTDSAYEQYF; CDR3nt: TGTGCCAGCAAAACAACAGATTCGGCATACGAGCAGTACTTC; d_gene: .; abundance: .; v_gene: TRBV7-9; j_gene: TRBJ2-7
CDR3aa: CASSQGAGVNQPQHF; CDR3nt: TGTGCCAGCAGCCAGGGCGCAGGGGTCAATCAGCCCCAGCATTTT; d_gene: .; abundance: .; v_gene: TRBV7-8; j_gene: TRBJ1-5
CDR3aa: CASSPRVPYEQYF; CDR3nt: TGTGCCAGCAGCCCCAGGGTTCCCTACGAGCAGTACTTC; d_gene: .; abundance: once; v_gene: TRBV5-6; j_gene: TRBJ2-7
CDR3aa: CASSLQGGETQYF; CDR3nt: TGTGCCAGCAGCTTACAGGGGGGAGAGACCCAGTACTTC; d_gene: .; abundance: .; v_gene: TRBV11-3; j_gene: TRBJ2-5
CDR3aa: CSASFLAGASYEQYF; CDR3nt: TGCAGTGCTAGTTTTCTAGCGGGAGCCTCCTACGAGCAGTACTTC; d_gene: TRBD2; abundance: .; v_gene: TRBV20-1; j_gene: TRBJ2-7
CDR3aa: CASSFWGEGQETQYF; CDR3nt: TGCGCCAGCAGCTTTTGGGGGGAGGGACAAGAGACCCAGTACTTC; d_gene: TRBD2; abundance: once; v_gene: TRBV5-1; j_gene: TRBJ2-5
CDR3aa: CSVDDRGDEQFF; CDR3nt: TGCAGCGTGGATGACAGGGGGGATGAGCAGTTCTTC; d_gene: TRBD1; abundance: .; v_gene: TRBV29-1; j_gene: TRBJ2-1
CDR3aa: CASSQALAGGTLQFF; CDR3nt: TGTGCCAGCAGCCAAGCCCTAGCGGGGGGCACCCTCCAGTTCTTC; d_gene: TRBD2; abundance: .; v_gene: TRBV3-1/TRBV3-2; j_gene: TRBJ2-1
CDR3aa: CASSLSGNTEAFF; CDR3nt: TGTGCCAGCAGTCTTAGCGGGAACACTGAAGCTTTCTTT; d_gene: .; abundance: .; v_gene: TRBV28; j_gene: TRBJ1-1
CDR3aa: CAGADREEETQYF; CDR3nt: TGTGCCGGCGCCGACAGGGAGGAAGAGACCCAGTACTTC; d_gene: .; abundance: .; v_gene: TRBV10-3; j_gene: TRBJ2-5
CDR3aa: CSVEDLAVETQYF; CDR3nt: TGCAGCGTTGAAGATCTGGCAGTCGAGACCCAGTACTTC; d_gene: .; abundance: .; v_gene: TRBV29-1; j_gene: TRBJ2-5
CDR3aa: CASQNRAEAFF; CDR3nt: TGTGCCAGCCAAAACAGGGCAGAAGCTTTCTTT; d_gene: .; abundance: .; v_gene: TRBV11-2; j_gene: TRBJ1-1
CDR3aa: CASSQGSSGPGELFF; CDR3nt: TGCGCCAGCAGCCAAGGAAGTTCAGGGCCCGGGGAGCTGTTTTTT; d_gene: .; abundance: .; v_gene: TRBV4-3; j_gene: TRBJ2-2
CDR3aa: CASSLDPGGTEYF; CDR3nt: TGCGCCAGCAGCTTGGATCCCGGGGGTACCGAGTACTTC; d_gene: .; abundance: .; v_gene: TRBV5-1; j_gene: TRBJ2-7
CDR3aa: CASSEQITDTQYF; CDR3nt: TGTGCCAGCAGTGAACAGATCACAGATACGCAGTATTTT; d_gene: .; abundance: .; v_gene: TRBV2; j_gene: TRBJ2-3